Each of the 9 T cell receptor beta chains below was sequenced from the same sample in a study of monozygotic twins with inflammatory bowel disease. Each CDR3 protein gets one entry in TCRdb, which reprocessed the 5' RACE reads and gives no DNA. Found here are about 450,000 distinct CDR3 sequences; the top ten clones hold 2% to 3%. Sequencing used blood. Receptor source: a human donor with ulcerative colitis or Crohn's disease, or a healthy co-twin of an affected twin (not recorded which).

The rearrangement links TRBV7-2 to TRBJ2-7; TCRdb lists TRBD2, though no DNA is available to test this call. Germline assignment: CDR1 SGHTA and CDR2 FQGNSA. The CDR3 loop spans 14 amino acids. CDR3 in amino acids: CASRSGTSFGEQYF.

The chain joins TRBV7-2 to TRBJ2-7; TCRdb's D gene call, TRBD2, goes unchecked for lack of DNA. The CDR3 has 13 residues. In germline, CDR1 is SGHTA, CDR2 FQGNSA. The CDR3 reads CASSFLVAGEQYF.

The chain employs TRBV5-1 and TRBJ2-5; without DNA, the TCRdb call of TRBD1 cannot be checked. The length of the CDR3 is 13 residues. Germline V gene sequence: CDR1 SGHRS, CDR2 YFSETQ. CDR3 sequence reads: CASQRDNQETQYF.

V is TRBV12-3 or TRBV12-4 and J is TRBJ1-1; TCRdb's assignment of TRBD1 cannot be checked, as there is no DNA. The length of the CDR3 is 14 residues. CDR3 sequence reads: CASRPGTVNTEAFF.

CDR3 loop: CASSLRLSYSGANVLTF. The chain has TRBV18 and TRBJ2-6. Germline CDR1 reads KGHSH; CDR2 reads LQKENI. The length of the CDR3 is 17 residues.

The chain's CDR3 is CASSLTENSYNEQFF. The V and J genes are TRBV7-3 and TRBJ2-1. The germline gives CDR1 SGHTA, CDR2 FQGTGA. There are 15 residues in the CDR3.

CDR3 region: CSVFEPGQGSEAFF. The rearrangement joins TRBV29-1 to TRBJ1-1; TCRdb proposes TRBD1, but this gene call is untestable without DNA. This CDR3 region has 14 residues. Germline values: CDR1 SQVTM, CDR2 ANQGSEA. The full variable domain, rest sourced from reference TRBV29-1 and TRBJ1-1, is SAVISQKPSRDICQRGTSLTIQCQVDSQVTMMFWYRQQPGQSLTLIATANQGSEATYESGFVIDKFPISRPNLTFSTLTVSNMSPEDSSIYLCSVFEPGQGSEAFFGQGTRLTVV.

The chain combines TRBV20-1 with TRBJ2-3. The CDR3 is 12 residues long. CDR1 is DFQATT and CDR2 is SNEGSKA in the germline V gene (reference sequence). The chain's CDR3 is CSAEGPLDTQYF.

V gene TRBV5-6 combines with J gene TRBJ2-1; absent DNA, TCRdb's TRBD1 call cannot be checked. The CDR3 length is 15 residues. CDR1 is SGHDT, CDR2 YYEEEE, per germline. CDR3 residues: CASSLSDSGYNEQFF.